A single sample gave rise to the 16 T cell receptor beta chains below, sequenced in a study of human T cells and chemical hapten exposure. TCRdb itself ran the RACE reads through MiXCR, one entry per CDR3 protein. The table records approximately 88,000 distinct CDR3 sequences, over 10% of them present only once. Time point of the sample: patch test 3, about 24 weeks after DPC sensitization. Described treatment: therapeutic diphenylcyclopropenone sensitization with weekly scalp DPC. The specimen comprised whole blood, sampled in connection with sensitization to the hapten diphenylcyclopropenone (DPC). The receptors originated from a woman aged 50 to 60 with alopecia areata. Some clones in this sample may be carry-over from other donors' samples.

The CDR3 reads CASSFWRVGELFF. CDR3 nucleotides: TGTGCCAGCAGCTTTTGGAGGGTCGGGGAGCTGTTTTTT. The chain combines TRBV11-2 with TRBJ2-2; TRBD2 is a possible D gene (6 bases). This CDR3 comprises 13 residues. Germline values: CDR1 SGHAT, CDR2 FQNNGV. V dropped 3 bases and J dropped 7 bases, with 9 bases sitting between them.

This clonotype was picked up many times. This chain joins TRBV29-1 and TRBJ1-1, with a possible D match to TRBD1 (5 bases). V was pared by 4 bases and J by 6 bases, with 12 bases between. The CDR3 consists of 12 residues. Germline CDR1 reads SQVTM; CDR2 reads ANQGSEA. DNA of the CDR3: TGCAGCGTTGTTTTCAGGGACGCTGAAGCTTTCTTT. It encodes CSVVFRDAEAFF. The complete variable domain, with remaining parts taken from reference TRBV29-1 and TRBJ1-1, reads SAVISQKPSRDICQRGTSLTIQCQVDSQVTMMFWYRQQPGQSLTLIATANQGSEATYESGFVIDKFPISRPNLTFSTLTVSNMSPEDSSIYLCSVVFRDAEAFFGQGTRLTVV.

This clonotype was found many times. The J gene is TRBJ1-1, the V gene TRBV5-4, with TRBD1 as a possible D gene (5 bases). With 7 bases removed from V and 4 bases from J, the gap between germline ends came to 14 bases. Germline V gene data show CDR1 as SGHNT and CDR2 as YYREEE (reference sequence). The CDR3 consists of 13 residues. The CDR3 loop is CASARDPGTEAFF. Here the CDR3 DNA reads TGTGCCAGCGCTCGGGACCCGGGCACTGAAGCTTTCTTT.

This clonotype was seen at least ten times. CDR3 amino acids: CAILAGGAYNEQFF. The CDR3 DNA reads TGTGCCATCCTAGCGGGAGGGGCCTACAATGAGCAGTTCTTC. The J gene is TRBJ2-1, the V gene TRBV10-3; TRBD2 aligns across 12 bases. Trimming cost V 8 bases and J 2 bases; bases outside gene matches: 1. CDR3 length: 14 amino acids. From germline, CDR1 is ENHRY and CDR2 SYGVKD.

The chain combines TRBV7-8 with TRBJ1-4, with a possible D match to TRBD1 (5 bases). The CDR3 spans 15 residues. V dropped 4 bases and J dropped 4 bases, with 13 bases sitting between them. In germline, CDR1 is SGHVS, CDR2 FQNEAQ. The CDR3 DNA is TGTGCCAGCAGCTCAACGGGGCCCAATAATGAAAAACTGTTTTTT. This codes for CASSSTGPNNEKLFF.

The V gene is TRBV20-1, the J gene TRBJ1-2, with D unclear. The CDR3 loop spans 11 amino acids. V dropped 1 base and J dropped 3 bases, with 3 bases sitting between them. Germline lookup yields CDR1 DFQATT and CDR2 SNEGSKA (reference sequence). CDR3 coding DNA: TGCAGTGCTAGAGTTGACTATGGCTACACCTTC. Translation: CSARVDYGYTF.

This clonotype has ten or more counts. The gene calls are TRBV27 and TRBJ1-2; no reliable D call. CDR1 is MNHEY and CDR2 is SMNVEV in the germline V gene (reference sequence). The CDR3 runs 17 residues. V was shortened by 5 bases and J by 4 bases, with 23 bases between the two germline ends. The CDR3 coding sequence is TGTGCCAGCAGTCCGAGACAAGGGAACCAGCCAAGCTATGGCTACACCTTC. Its protein product is CASSPRQGNQPSYGYTF.

This clonotype occurred a few times. The V gene is TRBV10-3, the J gene TRBJ2-3, with 7 bases identical to TRBD2. The germline V gene has CDR1 ENHRY and CDR2 SYGVKD. Trimming removed 10 bases from V and 4 bases from J; junction bases left unmatched: 11. The CDR3 totals 14 residues. In DNA, the CDR3 is TGTGCCACGAAGCGGGAAAACGGAGCAGATACGCAGTATTTT. This encodes CATKRENGADTQYF.

Worth noting for this clonotype: One base away lies a much larger clone, so this may be a sequencing read error. This rearrangement joins TRBV30 to TRBJ2-1; D unresolved. The CDR3 length is 14 residues. The V gene's germline CDR1 is GTSNPN and CDR2 SVGIG (reference sequence). The CDR3 nucleotides are TGTGCCTGGAGTACCCCGCCCTCCTACAATGAGCGGTTCTTC. As protein: CAWSTPPSYNERFF.

This clonotype was counted at least ten times. This chain connects TRBV20-1 to TRBJ2-2; tentatively, D is TRBD1 (6 bases). The CDR3 is made up of 16 amino acids. V was pared by 2 bases and J by 6 bases, with 19 bases between. CDR1 is DFQATT, CDR2 SNEGSKA, per germline (reference sequence). The CDR3 loop is CSARRTQGWYSGELFF. The CDR3 DNA reads TGCAGTGCTAGACGAACACAGGGCTGGTATTCCGGGGAGCTGTTTTTT.

This clonotype has more than one count but fewer than ten. The rearrangement uses TRBV7-9 and TRBJ1-1; D gene ambiguous. Germline assignment: CDR1 SEHNR and CDR2 FQNEAQ (reference sequence). The CDR3 is 17 amino acids. V was trimmed by 1 base and J by 1 base, leaving 16 bases between them. The CDR3 loop reads CASSLVPGFKRNTEAFF. The DNA for the CDR3 is TGTGCCAGCAGCTTAGTTCCCGGGTTTAAAAGGAACACTGAAGCTTTCTTT.

Ten or more counts support this clonotype. The rearrangement links TRBV12-3 or TRBV12-4 to TRBJ2-7; 9 bases line up with TRBD2. Unmatched junction bases numbered 6, after V lost 4 bases and J lost 5 bases. The length of the CDR3 is 14 residues. The CDR3 is CASSSGSGSDEQYF. The CDR3 bases are TGTGCCAGCAGTTCGGGTAGCGGGAGCGACGAGCAGTACTTC.

The gene calls are TRBV20-1 and TRBJ2-7; TRBD2 matches 9 bases. The length of the CDR3 is 17 residues. Germline V gene sequence: CDR1 DFQATT, CDR2 SNEGSKA (reference sequence). With 2 bases clipped from V and 2 bases from J, the junction kept 13 bases outside the gene matches. The CDR3 here is CSARSPRASGVTYEQYF. CDR3 DNA: TGCAGTGCTAGATCCCCTCGGGCTAGCGGGGTCACCTACGAGCAGTACTTC.

This clonotype has more than one count but fewer than ten. V gene TRBV12-1 combines with J gene TRBJ1-5; whether TRBD1, the table's D call, matches the DNA was not checked. TRBV12-1 is a pseudogene locus. This CDR3 has 14 residues. The CDR3 sequence: CASSFRETNQPQHF. CDR3 sequence (DNA): TGTGCCAGCAGCTTCAGGGAAACCAATCAGCCCCAGCATTTT.

This clonotype was seen repeatedly, ten times or more. The gene calls are TRBV11-2 and TRBJ2-1; D not certain. The V and J ends lost 5 bases and 10 bases respectively, with 12 bases between them. The CDR3 length is 12 residues. Looked up from germline, CDR1 is SGHAT and CDR2 is FQNNGV. The CDR3 nucleotides are TGTGCCAGCAGCAGAGAGGCGGAGGAGCAGTTCTTC. It is translated as CASSREAEEQFF.

The chain carries TRBV10-3 and TRBJ1-5, with TRBD1 as a possible D gene (5 bases). Germline CDR1 ENHRY, CDR2 SYGVKD. The CDR3 extends over 13 amino acids. V lost 11 bases and J lost 3, with 14 bases in between. As DNA, the CDR3 is TGTGCCGCAATGCAGGGTCCCAATCAGCCCCAGCATTTT. Amino acids: CAAMQGPNQPQHF.